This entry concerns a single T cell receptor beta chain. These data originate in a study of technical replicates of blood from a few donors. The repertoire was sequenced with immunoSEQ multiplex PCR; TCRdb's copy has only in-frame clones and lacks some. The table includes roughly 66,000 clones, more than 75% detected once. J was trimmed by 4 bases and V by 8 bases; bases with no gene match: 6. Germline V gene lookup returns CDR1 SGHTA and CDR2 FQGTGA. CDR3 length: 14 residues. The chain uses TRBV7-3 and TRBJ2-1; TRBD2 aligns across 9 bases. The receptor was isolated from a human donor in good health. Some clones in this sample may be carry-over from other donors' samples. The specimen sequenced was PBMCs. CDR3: CASRAGGSYNEQFF. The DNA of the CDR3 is TGTGCCAGCCGCGCGGGAGGGAGTTACAATGAGCAGTTCTTC.